The sample holds a few counts of the clone carrying this TCR beta chain. Antigen unknown. These data belong to a study of T-cell reconstitution after alpha-beta-depleted transplantation in children. TCRbeta library preparation incorporated unique molecular identifiers. TCRdb reanalysed the PCR reads using MiXCR and keeps one entry per CDR3 protein. The top ten clones hold less than 40% of a sample with more than 200,000 distinct CDR3 sequences, around 7.7% of them seen once. The V gene's germline CDR1 is LGHDT and CDR2 YNNKEL (reference sequence). The CDR3 totals 15 residues. The V and J ends lost 1 base and 10 bases respectively, with 16 bases between them. Study findings and constraints: Two months or so post-transplant, alpha-beta T cells reportedly derived from several hundred expanded graft clones. By one year post-transplant, T-cell counts and diversity largely arose from T cells that were newly produced. There were some patients whose high TCRbeta diversity at day 60 came from surviving recipient T cells and thymic progenitors.

J is TRBJ1-4 and V is TRBV3-1; D remains ambiguous. Sequencing was performed on PBMCs, mostly from graft donor cells, taken 360 days after TCRalphabeta/CD19-depleted stem cell transplant. The clonotype originates from a male patient between 2 and 15 years old who had a stem cell transplant for acute myeloid leukemia, so the T cells may come from the graft donor. Written as DNA, the CDR3 is TGTGCCAGCAGCCAAGTCCCGGCAGTACGTGGAAAACTGTTTTTT. Its protein product is CASSQVPAVRGKLFF.